These T cell receptor beta chains were read from a single sample in a study of shared clonotypes between healthy human individuals. Using immunoSEQ multiplex PCR, the repertoire was profiled, and TCRdb retains in-frame clones only, with some absent. Among some 2.1 million clones listed, just under 95% were seen once. Input material: naive CD8+ T cells sorted from blood. Receptor source: a young man in good health. Each CDR3 is given with its conserved first and last residue. A D gene is named only where the DNA matches it firmly. Size is stated for part of the rows, as once, few or many counts, or as a class when the clone is expanded.

>TRBV11-2|.|.|TRBJ1-4
TGTGCCAGCAGCTTAGAACAGTTTAATGAAAAACTGTTTTTT
CASSLEQFNEKLFF
>TRBV29-1|.|.|TRBJ2-1
TGCAGCGCGGACAGATACAATGAGCAGTTCTTC
CSADRYNEQFF
>TRBV6-5|TRBD2|.|TRBJ2-5
TGTGCCAGCAGTCCTCTAGCGGAGGGAGAGACCCAGTACTTC
CASSPLAEGETQYF
>TRBV6-5|TRBD1|.|TRBJ1-1
TGTGCCAGCAGTTCCACAGGGGTGGCTGAAGCTTTCTTT
CASSSTGVAEAFF
>TRBV4-3|.|.|TRBJ2-3
TGCGCCAGCAGCCAAGAACGTTACGGATCTAGCACAGATACGCAGTATTTT
CASSQERYGSSTDTQYF
>TRBV27|.|.|TRBJ2-1
TGTGCCAGCAGTTCTCGGGCCACCTACAATGAGCAGTTCTTC
CASSSRATYNEQFF
>TRBV11-2|.|once|TRBJ2-3
TGTGCCAGCAGCTTAGATCGGGCCGGGACTCCGCAGTATTTT
CASSLDRAGTPQYF
>TRBV11-2|TRBD1|.|TRBJ1-2
TGTGCCAGCAGCTTGGGGACAGGGGGAGGGGATGGCTACACCTTC
CASSLGTGGGDGYTF
>TRBV2|.|.|TRBJ2-1
TGTGCCAGCAGGGAGGGGAACAATGAGCAGTTCTTC
CASREGNNEQFF
>TRBV5-1|.|.|TRBJ2-7
TGCGCCAGCAGCTTGTTTCAGGGAGAAGACTACGAGCAGTACTTC
CASSLFQGEDYEQYF
>TRBV7-3|.|few|TRBJ1-6
TGTGCCAGCAGCTCGGGACTGAATAATTCACCCCTCCACTTT
CASSSGLNNSPLHF
>TRBV6-1|TRBD1|.|TRBJ1-1
TGTGCCAGCAGACCACAGGGGGAAGAGGACACTGAAGCTTTCTTT
CASRPQGEEDTEAFF
>TRBV6-1|TRBD2|.|TRBJ2-1
TGTGCCAGCAGTGAGGAGTTTGCTGGACTAGCGGGGACGGAGCAGTTCTTC
CASSEEFAGLAGTEQFF
>TRBV27|.|.|TRBJ2-5
TGTGCCAGCAGTTTAGGCCCGGGGGTGGAGACCCAGTACTTC
CASSLGPGVETQYF
>TRBV2|TRBD1|.|TRBJ2-4
TGTGCCAGCAGTGAAGAGGGGACAGGGGGCTTCAAAAACATTCAGTACTTC
CASSEEGTGGFKNIQYF
>TRBV10-3|.|.|TRBJ2-1
TGTGCCATCAGTGAAGGGGTGTACAATGAGCAGTTCTTC
CAISEGVYNEQFF
>TRBV7-2|TRBD2|.|TRBJ2-2
TGTGCCAGCAGCTGGACTAGCGGGGGTCTCACCGGGGAGCTGTTTTTT
CASSWTSGGLTGELFF
>TRBV19|.|.|TRBJ1-6
TGTGCCAGTAAGCCACCCGGGACGGACTATTCACCCCTCCACTTT
CASKPPGTDYSPLHF
>TRBV7-9|.|once|TRBJ2-3
TGTGCCAGCAGCTTAGGTCCTGGGTTACATATCACAGATACGCAGTATTTT
CASSLGPGLHITDTQYF
>TRBV10-1|.|.|TRBJ2-7
TGCGCCAGCAGTGACCCGGGGTCCCCCTACGAGCAGTACTTC
CASSDPGSPYEQYF
>TRBV4-1|.|.|TRBJ1-1
TGCGCCAGCAGCCAAGACCGCTGGGCAGGGGTGACTGAAGCTTTCTTT
CASSQDRWAGVTEAFF
>TRBV5-6|.|.|TRBJ2-1
TGTGCCAGCAGCTTATGGGGAGGTAATGAGCAGTTCTTC
CASSLWGGNEQFF
>TRBV5-1|.|.|TRBJ1-1
TGCGCCAGCAGCTTGGACATGCAGGGAACTGAAGCTTTCTTT
CASSLDMQGTEAFF
>TRBV7-9|.|.|TRBJ1-2
TGTGCCAGCAGCTTGGGGTCGACGCCTCTATATGGCTACACCTTC
CASSLGSTPLYGYTF
>TRBV27|.|.|TRBJ2-7
TGTGCCAGCAGTTTATCCAACGAAGGGGGTTCCTACGAGCAGTACTTC
CASSLSNEGGSYEQYF
>TRBV5-6|TRBD1|.|TRBJ2-1
TGTGCCAGCAGCTTGGGACAGGGCAATGAGCAGTTCTTC
CASSLGQGNEQFF
>TRBV9|.|.|TRBJ1-4
TGTGCCAGCAGCCCCCATGGCAGGATGGCTAATGAAAAACTGTTTTTT
CASSPHGRMANEKLFF
>TRBV7-9|.|.|TRBJ2-7
TGTGCCAGCAGACACGGAGAATCCGAGCAGTACTTC
CASRHGESEQYF
>TRBV30|.|.|TRBJ1-1
TGTGCCTGGAATAGACAGACTCGGACGGAGGGCGAAGGCCCTGAAGCTTTCTTT
CAWNRQTRTEGEGPEAFF
>TRBV27|.|once|TRBJ2-3
TGTGCCAGCAGTTTATATGTCGGCAGTTCGTCAGATACGCAGTATTTT
CASSLYVGSSSDTQYF
>TRBV19|.|.|TRBJ1-1
TGTGCCAGTAGTATATTAGGGGCGAACACTGAAGCTTTCTTT
CASSILGANTEAFF
>TRBV5-6|TRBD2|.|TRBJ2-7
TGTGCCAGCAAGAAAGCGGGAGGGCCCTTTTACGAGCAGTACTTC
CASKKAGGPFYEQYF
>TRBV7-9|.|.|TRBJ2-3
TGTGCCAGCAGCCGTCCTCCCACAGATACGCAGTATTTT
CASSRPPTDTQYF
>TRBV30|.|.|TRBJ1-5
TGTGCCTGGAGTGTAGGGGCAGGGGATCAGCCCCAGCATTTT
CAWSVGAGDQPQHF
>TRBV7-6|TRBD1|.|TRBJ2-7
TGTGCCAGCAGCTCCGACAGGGGCTACGAGCAGTACTTC
CASSSDRGYEQYF
>TRBV30|.|.|TRBJ1-4
TGTGCCTGGAGTGCTCTGGGGGCGTCGTATGAAAAACTGTTTTTT
CAWSALGASYEKLFF
>TRBV5-4|.|.|TRBJ2-1
TGTGCCAGCAGCTTGGGATCTGGGAGCCCCTACAATGAGCAGTTCTTC
CASSLGSGSPYNEQFF
>TRBV27|.|.|TRBJ1-5
TGTGCCAGCAGTTTGAATTCAGGTCAGCCCCAGCATTTT
CASSLNSGQPQHF
>TRBV6-6|.|.|TRBJ1-6
TGTGCCAGCAGTTATTCCGTTGACTGGACGCCCCTCCACTTT
CASSYSVDWTPLHF
>TRBV5-1|TRBD2|.|TRBJ2-7
TGCGCCAGCAGCTTGGCTTGGGGTAGCGGGATCTCCTACGAGCAGTACTTC
CASSLAWGSGISYEQYF
>TRBV5-6|TRBD2|.|TRBJ2-5
TGTGCCAGCAGCTTGCCGGGACTAGCCGAGACCCAGTACTTC
CASSLPGLAETQYF
>TRBV6-1|.|.|TRBJ2-7
TGTGCCAGCCTACTGTGGGGGGAGGCCCTAGGCGAGCAGTACTTC
CASLLWGEALGEQYF
>TRBV7-9|TRBD2|.|TRBJ2-1
TGTGCCAGCAGACCCCCGGGACTAGCGCGTTACAATGAGCAGTTCTTC
CASRPPGLARYNEQFF
>TRBV27|TRBD2|.|TRBJ2-3
TGTGCCAGCAGTGGAATAGCGGGGGGGTTTAGCACAGATACGCAGTATTTT
CASSGIAGGFSTDTQYF